A selection of T cell receptor beta chains follows, all from one sample in a study of early T cells in non-severe SARS-CoV-2 infection. MiXCR, run by TCRdb on the 5' RACE reads, gives a single entry per CDR3 protein. The repertoire consists of 70,000 to 95,000 distinct CDR3 sequences, with about 11% occurring once and the leading ten covering 4% to 5%. Material for sequencing was whole blood. The receptor set was obtained from an adult who was a healthcare worker with PCR-confirmed SARS-CoV-2 infection or an uninfected control (not recorded which). Each CDR3 is given with its conserved first and last residue. A D gene is named only where the DNA matches it firmly. Clone size is shown for a subset of rows, as once, few, many or a class of expanded clone.

j_gene | v_gene | abundance | d_gene | CDR3aa | CDR3nt
TRBJ1-5 | TRBV19 | many | NA | CASTRGRGGSEGNQPQHF | TGTGCCAGTACCCGGGGTCGTGGAGGGTCGGAGGGCAATCAGCCCCAGCATTTT
TRBJ2-1 | TRBV6-5 | NA | TRBD2 | CASSQTSGGRSHNEQFF | TGTGCCAGCAGTCAGACTAGCGGGGGGCGATCCCACAATGAGCAGTTCTTC
TRBJ1-6 | TRBV2 | few | TRBD1 | CASNRGTGNSPLHF | TGTGCCAGCAATAGGGGGACAGGAAATTCACCCCTCCATTTT
TRBJ1-2 | TRBV6-6 | medium-sized | NA | CASNQQGGGYTF | TGTGCCAGCAACCAACAGGGAGGAGGCTACACCTTC
TRBJ1-2 | TRBV6-1 | few | NA | CASSDRDNYNYGYTF | TGTGCCAGCAGTGACCGGGACAATTATAACTATGGCTACACCTTC
TRBJ2-7 | TRBV29-1 | NA | NA | CSVEDLGSEQYF | TGCAGCGTTGAAGATCTCGGCAGCGAGCAGTACTTC
TRBJ2-4 | TRBV5-1 | NA | TRBD1 | CASGTGKNIQYF | TGCGCCAGCGGGACAGGGAAAAACATTCAGTACTTC
TRBJ1-6 | TRBV9 | NA | NA | CASSSEGGSSYNSPLHF | TGTGCCAGCAGCTCCGAGGGGGGAAGCTCCTATAATTCACCCCTCCACTTT
TRBJ1-2 | TRBV6-5 | NA | TRBD1 | CASSGDREYGYTF | TGTGCCAGCAGTGGGGACAGGGAATATGGCTACACCTTC
TRBJ2-1 | TRBV20-1 | NA | NA | CSAALPGSSYNEQFF | TGCAGTGCCGCACTTCCGGGGTCCTCCTACAATGAGCAGTTCTTC
TRBJ2-7 | TRBV11-2 | NA | NA | CASSSDYEQYF | TGTGCCAGCAGCTCCGACTACGAGCAGTACTTC
TRBJ1-3 | TRBV29-1 | few | NA | CSVDRLSGNTIYF | TGCAGCGTTGACCGGCTCTCTGGAAACACCATATATTTT
TRBJ2-5 | TRBV12-3/TRBV12-4 | NA | TRBD1 | CASSLNRGPQETQYF | TGTGCCAGCAGTTTGAACAGGGGGCCCCAAGAGACCCAGTACTTC
TRBJ2-7 | TRBV6-5 | many | NA | CASSYSEFGFTYEQYF | TGTGCCAGCAGTTACTCAGAGTTCGGCTTCACCTACGAGCAGTACTTC
TRBJ1-1 | TRBV29-1 | many | NA | CSARASTYEAFF | TGCAGCGCCCGGGCCTCGACATATGAAGCTTTCTTT
TRBJ1-5 | TRBV12-3/TRBV12-4 | NA | NA | CASSSGENQPQHF | TGTGCCAGCAGTTCAGGGGAAAATCAGCCCCAGCATTTT
TRBJ2-7 | TRBV2 | few | NA | CASRGPDYEQYF | TGTGCCAGCAGGGGACCAGACTACGAGCAGTACTTC
TRBJ1-1 | TRBV4-2 | many | NA | CASSLDRENTEAFF | TGTGCCAGCAGCCTCGACAGAGAGAACACTGAAGCTTTCTTT
TRBJ2-3 | TRBV20-1 | many | NA | CSARPPSTDTQYF | TGCAGTGCTAGACCGCCTAGCACAGATACGCAGTATTTT
TRBJ2-5 | TRBV12-2 | NA | NA | CASRPGISGGPTRQETQYF | TGTGCAAGTCGCCCGGGTATTAGCGGGGGCCCGACCCGTCAAGAGACCCAGTACTTC
TRBJ1-5 | TRBV27 | NA | NA | CASSPLRDQPQHF | TGTGCCAGCAGTCCCCTCAGGGACCAGCCCCAGCATTTT
TRBJ1-2 | TRBV12-3/TRBV12-4 | many | NA | CASSLSAGMVGYGYTF | TGTGCCAGCAGTTTATCGGCAGGGATGGTTGGTTATGGCTACACCTTC
TRBJ1-2 | TRBV2 | few | TRBD1 | CASRDRDVYGYTF | TGTGCCAGCAGGGACAGGGACGTCTATGGCTACACCTTC
TRBJ1-5 | TRBV12-5 | few | NA | CASGLVMGNQPQHF | TGTGCTAGTGGTTTGGTAATGGGCAATCAGCCCCAGCATTTT
TRBJ1-2 | TRBV4-2 | many | TRBD1 | CASSPGQARTNYGYTF | TGTGCCAGCAGCCCTGGACAGGCAAGAACGAACTATGGCTACACCTTC
TRBJ2-3 | TRBV5-5 | few | NA | CASSLFWAATDTQYF | TGTGCCAGCAGCTTGTTTTGGGCAGCCACAGATACGCAGTATTTT
TRBJ1-6 | TRBV12-3/TRBV12-4 | few | NA | CASTLKTASSYNSPLHF | TGTGCCAGCACCCTGAAGACAGCGAGCTCCTATAATTCACCCCTCCACTTT
TRBJ2-3 | TRBV6-6 | NA | NA | CAMGRGDTDTQYF | TGTGCCATGGGTAGGGGGGACACAGATACGCAGTATTTT
TRBJ1-2 | TRBV12-3/TRBV12-4 | few | NA | CASTPGGYHGYTF | TGTGCCAGCACCCCCGGGGGGTACCATGGCTACACCTTC
TRBJ2-3 | TRBV11-2 | NA | NA | CASTEGTSTDTQYF | TGTGCCAGCACCGAGGGGACCAGCACAGATACGCAGTATTTT
TRBJ1-5 | TRBV6-2/TRBV6-3 | many | NA | CASSVTGSNQPQHF | TGTGCCAGCAGCGTGACAGGCAGCAATCAGCCCCAGCATTTT
TRBJ2-6 | TRBV27 | NA | NA | CATRGSGANVLTF | TGTGCCACCCGGGGCAGTGGGGCCAACGTCCTGACTTTC
TRBJ2-1 | TRBV7-2 | NA | NA | CASSFVNDNEQFF | TGTGCCAGCAGCTTTGTCAACGACAATGAGCAGTTCTTC
TRBJ2-2 | TRBV29-1 | few | NA | CSVSLVNRETGELFF | TGCAGCGTGAGCCTTGTCAATCGGGAGACCGGGGAGCTGTTTTTT
TRBJ1-5 | TRBV2 | few | TRBD1 | CASSPTGPGQPQHF | TGTGCCAGCAGTCCGACAGGGCCCGGTCAGCCCCAGCATTTT
TRBJ1-2 | TRBV7-2 | many | NA | CASRFWPQEPNYGYTF | TGTGCCAGCAGATTCTGGCCCCAGGAACCTAACTATGGCTACACCTTC
TRBJ2-7 | TRBV7-8 | NA | NA | CASSLNARTETFF | TGTGCCAGCAGCTTAAACGCCCGGACAGAGACTTTCTTC
TRBJ1-2 | TRBV12-3/TRBV12-4 | many | NA | CASSRTEFGLSYGYTF | TGTGCCAGCAGTCGGACCGAGTTTGGTCTCTCTTATGGCTACACCTTC
TRBJ1-1 | TRBV5-1 | once | TRBD1 | CASSTMDRATEAYF | TGCGCCAGCAGCACCATGGACAGGGCTACTGAAGCTTACTTT
TRBJ2-6 | TRBV5-5 | few | NA | CASSSGQFGNSGANVLTF | TGTGCCAGCAGCTCCGGACAGTTTGGGAACTCTGGGGCCAACGTCCTGACTTTC
TRBJ2-7 | TRBV6-2/TRBV6-3 | few | NA | CASSYPGTNYEQYF | TGTGCCAGCAGTTATCCCGGGACAAACTACGAGCAGTACTTC
TRBJ2-5 | TRBV6-5 | few | TRBD1 | CASSYSKGTGIETQYF | TGTGCCAGCAGTTACTCGAAGGGGACAGGGATCGAGACCCAGTACTTC
TRBJ2-3 | TRBV11-2 | NA | TRBD2 | CASSTTGTSASTQYF | TGTGCCAGCAGCACTACCGGGACTAGTGCCTCTACGCAGTATTTT
TRBJ2-5 | TRBV2 | few | NA | CASSEQETQYF | TGTGCCAGCAGTGAACAAGAGACCCAGTACTTC
TRBJ2-5 | TRBV29-1 | NA | NA | CSGNRKETQYF | TGCAGCGGGAACAGGAAAGAGACCCAGTACTTC
TRBJ2-1 | TRBV7-8 | NA | TRBD2 | CASSSQRGPNSYNEQFF | TGTGCCAGCAGCTCGCAGCGGGGCCCCAACTCCTACAATGAGCAGTTCTTC
TRBJ1-4 | TRBV10-3 | NA | NA | CATNNGVENGGEKLFF | TGTGCCACCAACAATGGTGTGGAAAATGGAGGCGAAAAACTGTTTTTT
TRBJ1-5 | TRBV19 | NA | NA | CASSTHRGVSQPQHF | TGTGCCAGTAGTACCCACAGAGGAGTCAGCCAGCCCCAGCATTTT
TRBJ2-3 | TRBV5-1 | few | NA | CASSLEGRDTQYF | TGCGCCAGCAGCTTAGAGGGTAGGGATACGCAGTATTTT
TRBJ2-3 | TRBV12-3/TRBV12-4 | NA | NA | CASSLRRGLNTDTQYF | TGTGCCAGCAGTTTACGGCGGGGGCTAAACACAGATACGCAGTATTTT
TRBJ2-1 | TRBV7-6 | many | NA | CASSLRLQRNEQFF | TGTGCCAGCAGCTTGAGGTTGCAGCGGAATGAGCAGTTCTTC
TRBJ2-5 | TRBV6-2/TRBV6-3 | many | TRBD2 | CASSSGGYQETQYF | TGTGCCAGCAGTAGCGGGGGCTACCAAGAGACCCAGTACTTC
TRBJ2-1 | TRBV20-1 | many | TRBD1 | CSARERDRAYNEQFF | TGCAGTGCTAGAGAGAGGGACAGGGCTTACAATGAGCAGTTCTTC
TRBJ1-6 | TRBV20-1 | NA | NA | CSARDARSNSPLHF | TGCAGTGCTAGAGACGCCAGATCAAATTCACCCCTCCACTTT
TRBJ1-3 | TRBV28 | many | NA | CASRPAQGKVYTIYF | TGTGCCAGCAGACCTGCCCAGGGCAAAGTCTACACCATATATTTT
TRBJ1-6 | TRBV5-1 | NA | NA | CASSLQGLSSPLHF | TGCGCCAGCAGCTTACAGGGTCTCAGTTCACCCCTCCACTTT
TRBJ2-3 | TRBV6-6 | many | TRBD1 | CASTVRGTGRSDTQYF | TGTGCCAGCACCGTCCGAGGGACAGGGAGGTCAGATACGCAGTATTTT